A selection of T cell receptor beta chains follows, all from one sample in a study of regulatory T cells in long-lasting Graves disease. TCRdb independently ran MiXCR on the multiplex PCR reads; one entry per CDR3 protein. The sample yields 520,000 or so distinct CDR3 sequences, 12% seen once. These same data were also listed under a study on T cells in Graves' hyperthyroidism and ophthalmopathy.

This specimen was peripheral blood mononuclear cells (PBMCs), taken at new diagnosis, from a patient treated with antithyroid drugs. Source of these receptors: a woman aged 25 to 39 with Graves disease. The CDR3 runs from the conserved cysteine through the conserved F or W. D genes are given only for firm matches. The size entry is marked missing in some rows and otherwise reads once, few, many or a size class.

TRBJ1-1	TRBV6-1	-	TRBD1	TGTGCCAGCATCCGAGACAGGGGGGACACTGAAGCTTTCTTT	CASIRDRGDTEAFF
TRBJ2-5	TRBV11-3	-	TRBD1	TGTGCCAGCAGCTGGGGGACAGGGGGCGCCGAGACCCAGTACTTC	CASSWGTGGAETQYF
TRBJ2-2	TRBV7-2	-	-	TGTGCCAGCAGCTTAATGGTGCAGGGACGCCGGGAGCTGTTTTTT	CASSLMVQGRRELFF
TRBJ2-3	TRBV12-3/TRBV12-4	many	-	TGTGCCAGCAGTTCCACCAGCCTCACAGATACGCAGTATTTT	CASSSTSLTDTQYF
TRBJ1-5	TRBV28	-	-	TGTGCCAGCAGTTTACGGACTCTCAATCAGCCCCAGCATTTT	CASSLRTLNQPQHF
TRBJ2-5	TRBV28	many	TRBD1	TGTGCCAGCAGCCCCGGACAGGGCGGATCCCCCGAGACCCAGTACTTC	CASSPGQGGSPETQYF
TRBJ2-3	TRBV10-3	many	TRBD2	TGTGCCATCAGGGACCCGACTAGCGGAATAAGCACAGATACGCAGTATTTT	CAIRDPTSGISTDTQYF
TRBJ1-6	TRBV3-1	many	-	TGTGCCAGCAGCCAAGATCCTTCACCCCTCCACTTT	CASSQDPSPLHF
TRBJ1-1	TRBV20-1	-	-	TGCAGTGCGATGGACACTGAAGCTTTCTTT	CSAMDTEAFF
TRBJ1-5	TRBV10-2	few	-	TGCGCCAGCTCAATGGGTAGTTATAGCAATCAGCCCCAGCATTTT	CASSMGSYSNQPQHF
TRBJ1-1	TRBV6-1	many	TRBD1	TGTGCCAGCAGTAGGGACAGGGGCCTGAACACTGAAGCTTTCTTT	CASSRDRGLNTEAFF
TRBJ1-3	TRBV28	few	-	TGTGCCAGCAGTTTAATAGGTTTTTACGGCAGGGGTCCCCAAGGGGGAAACACCATATATTTT	CASSLIGFYGRGPQGGNTIYF
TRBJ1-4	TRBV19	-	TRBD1	TGTGCCAGTAGTATAGGGCCGGGACAGCTGCCTAATGAAAAACTGTTTTTT	CASSIGPGQLPNEKLFF
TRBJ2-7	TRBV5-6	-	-	TGTGCCAGCAGCTCGTACCGGGACACCTTCTACGAGCAGTACTTC	CASSSYRDTFYEQYF
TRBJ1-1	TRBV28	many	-	TGTGCCAGCACTATCCACGGCACTCCCAAGTGGGACACTGAAGCTTTCTTT	CASTIHGTPKWDTEAFF
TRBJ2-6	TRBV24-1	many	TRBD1	TGTGCCACCAGTGATCCCGGACAGGGGGCTGGGGCCAACGTCCTGACTTTC	CATSDPGQGAGANVLTF
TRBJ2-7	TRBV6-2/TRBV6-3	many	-	TGTGCCAGCAGTTACGGGTCGGCCATCCCCTACGAGCAGTACTTC	CASSYGSAIPYEQYF
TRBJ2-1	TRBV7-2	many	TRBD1	TGTGCCAGCAGCGTGCGGACAGGGGGTAATGAGCAGTTCTTC	CASSVRTGGNEQFF
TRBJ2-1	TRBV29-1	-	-	TGCAGCGTTGGAGACTACGATGAGCAGTTCTTC	CSVGDYDEQFF
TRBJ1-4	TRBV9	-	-	TGTGCCAGCAGCTTACGCGCGGATGTGGTAGAAGAAAAACTGTTTTTT	CASSLRADVVEEKLFF
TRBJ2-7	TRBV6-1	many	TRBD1	TGTGCCAGTGGGACAGGGGAGTACGAGCAGTACTTC	CASGTGEYEQYF
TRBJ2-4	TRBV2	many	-	TGTGCCAGCAGTGAAAGCAGGGGAAAAAACATTCAGTACTTC	CASSESRGKNIQYF
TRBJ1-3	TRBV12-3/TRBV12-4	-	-	TGTGCCAGCGGTTCACCCGGGGCCAGCTCTGGAAACACCATATATTTT	CASGSPGASSGNTIYF
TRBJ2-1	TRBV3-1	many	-	TGTGCCAGCAGCCAAGAGGGTACCTACAATGAGCAGTTCTTC	CASSQEGTYNEQFF
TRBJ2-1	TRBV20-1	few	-	TGCAGTGCTAGGGAACGGCGCCCGCAGTTCTTC	CSARERRPQFF
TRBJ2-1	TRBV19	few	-	TGTGCCAGTAGTATGGGAGGGGGAACCTACAATGAGCAGTTCTTC	CASSMGGGTYNEQFF
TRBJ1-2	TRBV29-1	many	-	TGCAGCGTTGTACCTAGACTGCAGGAGGGCTACACCTTC	CSVVPRLQEGYTF
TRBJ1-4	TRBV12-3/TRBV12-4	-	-	TGTGCCAGCAGATCAGGGCGTTCGTTTTGGACTAATGAAAAACTGTTTTTT	CASRSGRSFWTNEKLFF
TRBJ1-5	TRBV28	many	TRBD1	TGTGCCAGCAGTTTACTTGGGACAGAAAATCAGCCCCAGCATTTT	CASSLLGTENQPQHF
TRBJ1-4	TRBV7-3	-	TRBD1	TGTGCCAGCAGCGTTACAGGGGGCGCGGGGGAAAAACTGTTTTTT	CASSVTGGAGEKLFF
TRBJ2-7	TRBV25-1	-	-	TGTGCCAGCAGTGAATCGCCGGGGACCGACGAGCAGTACTTC	CASSESPGTDEQYF
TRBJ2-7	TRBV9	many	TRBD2	TGTGCCAGCAGCGTAGAAACTAGCGGTTACGAGCAGTACTTC	CASSVETSGYEQYF
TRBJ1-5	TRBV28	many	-	TGTGCCAGCAGCCCGATCAACGCGGGGTTTAATAGCAATCAGCCCCAGCATTTT	CASSPINAGFNSNQPQHF
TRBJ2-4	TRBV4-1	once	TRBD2	TGCGCCAGCAGCCAAGATCAAGCGGGGGTAGCCAAAAACATTCAGTACTTC	CASSQDQAGVAKNIQYF
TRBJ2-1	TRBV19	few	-	TGTGCCAGTTGGGGGAGGTCCCACAATGAGCAGTTCTTC	CASWGRSHNEQFF
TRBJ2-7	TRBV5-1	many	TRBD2	TGCGCCAGCACCCTAGCGGGAACGGGCTTCGGCGAGCAGTACTTC	CASTLAGTGFGEQYF
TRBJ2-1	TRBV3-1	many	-	TGTGCCAGCAGCCGAACGAACAATGAGCAGTTCTTC	CASSRTNNEQFF
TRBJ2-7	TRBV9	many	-	TGTGCCAGCAGCGTAGAGAGTGAGGCCCAGTTCTACGAGCAGTACTTC	CASSVESEAQFYEQYF
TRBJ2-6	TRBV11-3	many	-	TGTGCCAGCAGCTTAGAAGGGCGGGTCTCTGGGGCCAACGTCCTGACTTTC	CASSLEGRVSGANVLTF
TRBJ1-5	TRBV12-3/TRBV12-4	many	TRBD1	TGTGCCAGCAGTTTCGGGACAGGGGCTCAGCCCCAGCATTTT	CASSFGTGAQPQHF
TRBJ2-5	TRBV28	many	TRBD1	TGTGCCAGCAGGGGACAGGGCTCCGTTGAGACCCAGTACTTC	CASRGQGSVETQYF
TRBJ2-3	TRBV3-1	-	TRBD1	TGTGCCAGCAGCCACCAGGGACAGGGTTTAACAGATACGCAGTATTTT	CASSHQGQGLTDTQYF
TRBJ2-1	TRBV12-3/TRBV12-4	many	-	TGTGCCAGCAGTTTAGCGGACTATCAGTTCTTC	CASSLADYQFF
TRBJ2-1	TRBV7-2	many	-	TGTGCCAGCAGCCCCCATAGTGTCCCTTACAATGAGCAGTTCTTC	CASSPHSVPYNEQFF
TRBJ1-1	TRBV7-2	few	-	TGTGCCAGCAGCTTACGGACTGGGAGGGTCACTGAAGCTTTCTTT	CASSLRTGRVTEAFF
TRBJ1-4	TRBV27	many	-	TGTGCCAGCAGTTTAAGCCCCGGGCAGGGAGCAACTAATGAAAAACTGTTTTTT	CASSLSPGQGATNEKLFF
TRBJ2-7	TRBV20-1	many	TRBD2	TGCAGTGCTAGACTAGCGGGAGGGCACGACGAGCAGTACTTC	CSARLAGGHDEQYF
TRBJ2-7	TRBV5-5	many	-	TGTGCCAGCAGCTGGGGCGTCATTAAAGACTACGAGCAGTACTTC	CASSWGVIKDYEQYF
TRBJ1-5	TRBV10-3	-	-	TGTGCCATCAGTCTAGATAACCCGAAAGCGGGTCAGCCCCAGCATTTT	CAISLDNPKAGQPQHF
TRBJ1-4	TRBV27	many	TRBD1	TGTGCCAGCAGTCGGGAGGCGGGACAGGGAGGGTCTAATGAAAAACTGTTTTTT	CASSREAGQGGSNEKLFF
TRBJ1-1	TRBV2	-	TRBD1	TGTGCCAGCAGTGACGACGGACAGGGAGGAGCTGAAGCTTTCTTT	CASSDDGQGGAEAFF
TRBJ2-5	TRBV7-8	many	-	TGTGCCAGCAACCTTGACCCTTCCGCACCCGCGGGGGCGGGGACCCAGTACTTC	CASNLDPSAPAGAGTQYF
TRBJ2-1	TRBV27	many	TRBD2	TGTGCCAGCAGTTTTTCAGCGGGAGCGTTCAATGAGCAGTTCTTC	CASSFSAGAFNEQFF
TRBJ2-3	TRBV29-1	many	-	TGCAGCGTCCTAGCTAGGGGAGATACGCAGTATTTT	CSVLARGDTQYF